This T cell receptor beta chain was sequenced during a study of blood T cells in healthy people across ages. Study-wide points: More naive CD4+ cells and higher diversity marked long-lived donors relative to aged donors.

Germline lookup yields CDR1 SGHTA and CDR2 FQGNSA. The CDR3 contains 15 residues. V lost 5 bases to trimming and J lost 0 bases, with 11 bases between them. A remark on this clonotype: The antigen is not known.

For the second PCR, which ran for about 7 to 11 cycles, a sample-barcoded 5' primer and a J-beta primer mix were used. TCRdb itself ran the 5' RACE reads through MiXCR, one entry per CDR3 protein. The sample records 950,000 to 1,200,000 distinct CDR3 sequences, 35% to 40% being singletons. This chain uses TRBV7-2 with TRBJ2-1, with a tentative D call TRBD2 (5 bases). This receptor was taken from a man aged 18 to 30 in good health. The sequenced sample consisted of blood. CDR3 residues: CASSMVGSSYNEQFF. CDR3 DNA sequence: TGTGCCAGCAGCATGGTGGGGAGCTCCTACAATGAGCAGTTCTTC.